The entry that follows covers one T cell receptor beta chain sequence. This record belongs to a study of blood T cell repertoires in COVID-19. Study context: T cells, B-cell-depleted T cells, or PBMCs supplied cDNA or gDNA.

TCRdb's copy holds only in-frame clones and misses some; the assay was immunoSEQ multiplex PCR. The sample has about 91,000 clones; around three quarters are singletons. V was pared by 0 bases and J by 0 bases, with 18 bases between. The CDR3 is 18 residues long. The germline CDR1 and CDR2 sequences are MGHRA and YSYEKL. The sample was peripheral blood. This receptor was obtained from a man aged 65-85 years with acute or convalescent COVID-19. The chain recombines TRBV4-1 with TRBJ2-7; a possible D gene is TRBD1 (6 bases). The CDR3 DNA reads as TGCGCCAGCAGCCAAGAGAATCAGGGGAGTTCCTACTCCTACGAGCAGTACTTC. As protein: CASSQENQGSSYSYEQYF.